This T cell receptor beta chain was identified during a study of T-cell memory formation after mild COVID-19. Study-wide results and limits: There were some responding clones in pre-infection memory, which suggested that cross-reactive memory had joined. The CD4+ clones that contracted clustered mainly within CM and EM, and the CD8+ clones concentrated in EMRA. Day 15 to 85 contractors were CD4/CD8 balanced; later expanders leaned CD4+.

The length of the CDR3 is 14 residues. After removal of 6 bases from V and 4 bases from J, the junction contained 7 bases not matched to a gene. In germline, CDR1 is MGHDK, CDR2 SYGVNS. TCRdb reanalysed the 5' RACE reads using MiXCR and keeps one entry per CDR3 protein. The sample holds 260,000 or so distinct CDR3 sequences; 16% are singletons and the top ten take roughly a fifth. Concerning this clonotype: Its antigen is currently unknown.

This clonotype originated in a man between 18 and 29 years old who had mild COVID-19 (a few samples of this study predate the infection). Cell type and time point are not known. The sequenced sample was PBMCs or a T cell subset sorted from them (not recorded which). V usage is TRBV25-1 and J usage is TRBJ2-3; 7 bases are shared with TRBD2. CDR3 amino acids: CASSSSGSSDTQYF. The CDR3 nucleotides are TGTGCCAGCAGCAGTAGCGGGTCATCAGATACGCAGTATTTT. The whole variable domain, filled in from reference TRBV25-1 and TRBJ2-3, reads EADIYQTPRYLVIGTGKKITLECSQTMGHDKMYWYQQDPGMELHLIHYSYGVNSTEKGDLSSESTVSRIRTEHFPLTLESARPSHTSQYLCASSSSGSSDTQYFGPGTRLTVL.